The subject of this entry is one TCR beta chain. This entry comes from a study of control samples from healthy donors and cancer patients. Clones were sequenced by immunoSEQ multiplex PCR, and TCRdb holds only the in-frame ones, with some missing. The sample shows tens of thousands of clones, around 94% of them seen only once. Trimming removed 4 bases at V and 0 bases at J, with 10 bases between. The CDR3 extends over 15 amino acids. The germline V gene has CDR1 LNHDA and CDR2 SQIVND (reference sequence). The TCR originated in a man between 25 and 39 years old with colorectal cancer. Sequencing was done on a sample of PBMCs. The chain links TRBV19 to TRBJ1-5, with a weak D call TRBD1 (5 bases). As DNA, the CDR3 is TGTGCCAGTAGTACCGGGGCTTATAGCAATCAGCCCCAGCATTTT. This sequence encodes CASSTGAYSNQPQHF.